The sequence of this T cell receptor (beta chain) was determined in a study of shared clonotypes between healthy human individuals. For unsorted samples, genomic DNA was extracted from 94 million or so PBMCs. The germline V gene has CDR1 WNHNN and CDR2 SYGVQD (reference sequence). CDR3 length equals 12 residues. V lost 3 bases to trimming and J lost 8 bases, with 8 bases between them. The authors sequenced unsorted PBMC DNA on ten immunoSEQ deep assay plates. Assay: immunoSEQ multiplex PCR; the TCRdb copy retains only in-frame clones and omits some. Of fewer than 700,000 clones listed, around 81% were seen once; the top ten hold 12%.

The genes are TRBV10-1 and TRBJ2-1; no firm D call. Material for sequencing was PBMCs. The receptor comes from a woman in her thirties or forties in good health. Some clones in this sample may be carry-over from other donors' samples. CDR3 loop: CASSDKPYEQFF. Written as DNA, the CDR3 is TGCGCCAGCAGTGATAAGCCTTATGAGCAGTTCTTC.